Shown below are 26 T cell receptor beta chains from a single sample sequenced in a study of OX40 agonist ivuxolimab in advanced cancers. The method was immunoSEQ multiplex PCR; TCRdb's version includes in-frame clones alone and lacks a portion of them. The data show some 96,000 clones, 80% to 95% seen once. Sequences were derived from CD4+ or CD8+ T cells sorted from blood, sampled in a trial of the OX40 agonist ivuxolimab. All receptors come from an adult with an advanced solid tumor such as melanoma, head and neck, liver or kidney cancer.

The CDR3 DNA sequence: TGTGCCACCAGCAGAGATAGCGGGAGGGGGAACACCGGGGAGCTGTTTTTT. This codes for CATSRDSGRGNTGELFF. This chain links TRBV15 with TRBJ2-2; TRBD2 aligns across 11 bases. V dropped 0 bases and J dropped 1; count of bases not matched to a gene: 1. The CDR3 length is 17 residues. Germline CDR1 and CDR2: LNHNV and YYDKDF (reference sequence).

J is TRBJ1-2 and V is TRBV11-3; weak D call: TRBD1 (5 bases). The V end was cut by 0 bases, the J end by 8 bases, with 7 bases between. CDR1 and CDR2 (germline): SGHNT, YENEEA. The CDR3 sequence is 12 residues long. The CDR3 sequence is CASSLERGGYTF. The DNA for the CDR3 is TGTGCCAGCAGCTTAGAGCGGGGGGGCTACACCTTC. The complete variable domain, with remaining parts taken from reference TRBV11-3 and TRBJ1-2, reads EAGVVQSPRYKIIEKKQPVAFWCNPISGHNTLYWYLQNLGQGPELLIRYENEEAVDDSQLPKDRFSAERLKGVDSTLKIQPAELGDSAVYLCASSLERGGYTFGSGTRLTVV.

The V gene is TRBV18, the J gene TRBJ2-2; D may correspond to TRBD1 or TRBD2 (5 bases each). CDR1 and CDR2 (germline): KGHSH, LQKENI. The length of the CDR3 is 14 residues. V dropped 5 bases and J dropped 1 base, with 8 bases sitting between them. The CDR3 spells CASSERGNTGELFF. For the CDR3, the DNA is TGTGCCAGCTCAGAGAGGGGGAACACCGGGGAGCTGTTTTTT.

The chain combines TRBV5-1 with TRBJ2-3, with D possibly matching TRBD2 (7 bases). Trimming removed 1 base from V and 2 bases from J, with 11 bases in between. CDR3 length: 15 amino acids. The germline CDR1 and CDR2 sequences are SGHRS and YFSETQ. CDR3 sequence (DNA): TGCGCCAGCAGCTTGTTTCGGGGGGCCACAGATACGCAGTATTTT. It yields the protein CASSLFRGATDTQYF.

This clone occurred once. The J gene is TRBJ1-2, the V gene TRBV28, with D possibly being TRBD1 (6 bases). The CDR3 is 15 amino acids. The V and J ends lost 3 bases and 4 bases respectively, with 15 bases between them. Germline V CDR1 and CDR2: MDHEN, SYDVKM. CDR3 sequence reads: CASSFRTAFGYGYTF. DNA of the CDR3: TGTGCCAGCAGTTTTCGGACAGCTTTCGGCTATGGCTACACCTTC.

This clone appeared once. The genes are TRBV7-2 and TRBJ1-5; D not certain. CDR1 and CDR2 (germline): SGHTA, FQGNSA. The V end was cut by 5 bases, the J end by 6 bases, with 11 bases between. The CDR3 is made up of 13 amino acids. CDR3 residues: CASSVEGPQPQHF. The CDR3 DNA sequence: TGTGCCAGCAGCGTAGAGGGCCCTCAGCCCCAGCATTTT.

The chain couples TRBV29-1 to TRBJ2-3, with 7 bases identical to TRBD1. Germline V CDR1 and CDR2: SQVTM, ANQGSEA. V shed 6 bases and J 1 base; nucleotides not matched to a gene: 16. CDR3 length equals 17 residues. The CDR3 region has the DNA TGCAGCGTAACAGGGGCCGGGGATAGAGGGGGCACAGATACGCAGTATTTT. Protein: CSVTGAGDRGGTDTQYF.

This chain uses TRBV5-5 with TRBJ1-2; the match to TRBD1 covers 9 bases. Losses at the gene ends were 0 bases for V and 2 bases for J; bases not matched to a gene: 5. The CDR3 has 16 amino acids. Germline CDR1 SGHKS, CDR2 YYEKEE (reference sequence). The CDR3 is CASSLAPGQGNYGYTF. The CDR3 DNA reads as TGTGCCAGCAGCTTGGCCCCCGGACAGGGGAACTATGGCTACACCTTC. The whole variable domain, remainder taken from reference TRBV5-5 and TRBJ1-2, is DAGVTQSPTHLIKTRGQQVTLRCSPISGHKSVSWYQQVLGQGPQFIFQYYEKEERGRGNFPDRFSARQFPNYSSELNVNALLLGDSALYLCASSLAPGQGNYGYTFGSGTRLTVV.

V and J are TRBV9 and TRBJ2-4; the D gene could be TRBD1 or TRBD2 (5 bases each). This CDR3 has 15 residues. Germline V lookup: CDR1 SGDLS, CDR2 YYNGEE. Trimming took off 2 bases at V and 5 bases at J, with 14 bases between the two ends. The DNA of the CDR3 is TGTGCCAGCAGCGTCTCCGGGACGAGAGAAAACATTCAGTACTTC. Translated: CASSVSGTRENIQYF.

The gene calls are TRBV6-1 and TRBJ1-2; 7 nucleotides line up with TRBD1. Germline V gives CDR1 MNHNS, CDR2 SASEGT. With 6 bases clipped from V and 9 bases from J, the junction kept 16 bases outside the gene matches. The CDR3 runs to 15 residues. CDR3 loop: CASSRGQDGLKRYTF. The CDR3 bases are TGTGCCAGCAGCCGAGGACAGGATGGGTTGAAGCGCTACACCTTC.

The chain couples TRBV27 to TRBJ2-5, with a weak D call TRBD1 (5 bases). Trimming stripped 3 bases from V and 5 bases from J, with 16 bases between. There are 15 residues in the CDR3. The germline V gene has CDR1 MNHEY and CDR2 SMNVEV (reference sequence). The DNA of the CDR3 is TGTGCCAGCAGTTTGGGAAAGGGGCGTTTTGAGACCCAGTACTTC. Residues: CASSLGKGRFETQYF.

The chain links TRBV28 to TRBJ2-3; 11 bases align to TRBD2. J lost 3 bases, V lost 4 bases, and 3 bases had no gene match. The CDR3 has 15 residues. Germline values: CDR1 MDHEN, CDR2 SYDVKM. The CDR3 DNA sequence: TGTGCCAGCAGTTCCTTAGCGGGAGGGACAGATACGCAGTATTTT. Protein product: CASSSLAGGTDTQYF.

CDR3 in amino acids: CASSYLGQGVEQYF. The DNA for the CDR3 is TGTGCCAGCAGTTACCTTGGACAGGGGGTCGAGCAGTACTTC. This chain uses TRBV6-5 with TRBJ2-7; TRBD1 matches at 10 bases. The germline CDR1 and CDR2 sequences are MNHEY and SVGAGI. The junction had 4 bases not matched to a gene; V was cut back by 2 bases and J by 6 bases. The CDR3 runs 14 residues.

This chain uses TRBV18 with TRBJ2-5; 9 bases map to TRBD1. V shed 6 bases, J shed 5 bases, and the junction held 10 bases outside the gene matches. Germline CDR1 is KGHSH and CDR2 is LQKENI. The CDR3 covers 15 residues. CDR3 in DNA: TGTGCCAGCTCTCCTACAGGGGGCTTGGCTGAGACCCAGTACTTC. The encoded protein is CASSPTGGLAETQYF.

The V call is TRBV5-6, the J call TRBJ2-3; TRBD2 matches 10 bases. Germline V gives CDR1 SGHDT, CDR2 YYEEEE. The CDR3 is 17 amino acids. J was trimmed by 5 bases and V by 4 bases; bases with no gene match: 13. The CDR3 DNA is TGTGCCAGCAGCAAAGGACCTAGCGGGAGATATCGAGATACGCAGTATTTT. As protein: CASSKGPSGRYRDTQYF. The whole variable domain, filled in from reference TRBV5-6 and TRBJ2-3, reads DAGVTQSPTHLIKTRGQQVTLRCSPKSGHDTVSWYQQALGQGPQFIFQYYEEEERQRGNFPDRFSGHQFPNYSSELNVNALLLGDSALYLCASSKGPSGRYRDTQYFGPGTRLTVL.

The chain employs TRBV7-9 and TRBJ2-2; TRBD1 might be the D (6 bases). Between the trimmed V and J ends, which lost 0 bases and 5 bases, there was a span of 10 bases. CDR1 and CDR2 from the germline V gene are SEHNR and FQNEAQ (reference sequence). The CDR3 has 15 amino acids. The chain's CDR3 is CASSLATGPTGELFF. In nucleotides, the CDR3 is TGTGCCAGCAGCTTAGCAACAGGGCCGACCGGGGAGCTGTTTTTT.

The chain combines TRBV18 with TRBJ2-2; 9 nucleotides line up with TRBD1. Germline-derived CDR1 and CDR2 are KGHSH and LQKENI. Trimming cost V 3 bases and J 4 bases; bases outside gene matches: 9. The CDR3 is 17 amino acids. Here the CDR3 reads CASSPRTGELSTGELFF. CDR3 coding DNA: TGTGCCAGCTCACCTCGGACAGGGGAGCTGAGCACCGGGGAGCTGTTTTTT.

This chain links TRBV18 with TRBJ2-7; possibly TRBD1 or TRBD2 for D (5 bases each). From germline, CDR1 is KGHSH and CDR2 LQKENI. The CDR3 is made up of 13 amino acids. V was cut by 5 bases and J by 4 bases, with 12 bases left in between. This CDR3 reads CASSWGPRYEQYF. In DNA form, the CDR3 reads TGTGCCAGCTCATGGGGACCACGGTACGAGCAGTACTTC.

This chain connects TRBV28 to TRBJ2-3; TRBD2 aligns across 8 bases. With 8 bases clipped from V and 5 bases from J, the junction kept 9 bases outside the gene matches. CDR3 size: 14 residues. CDR1 and CDR2 from the germline V gene are MDHEN and SYDVKM. The CDR3, as DNA: TGTGCCAGCTTAACGGGAGGGCCAGGAGATACGCAGTATTTT. This encodes CASLTGGPGDTQYF.

To note about this clone: At one end the junction does not follow the germline gene, possibly because of a read error. The chain is built from TRBV28 and TRBJ2-1; 7 bases are shared with TRBD2. Per germline, CDR1 MDHEN and CDR2 SYDVKM. The CDR3 extends over 12 amino acids. The CDR3 here is CASRNSGGAWVF. The CDR3 DNA reads as TGTGCCAGCCGAAATTCGGGGGGAGCGTGGGTCTTC. Using reference TRBV28 and TRBJ2-1 for the parts outside the CDR3, the full variable domain is DVKVTQSSRYLVKRTGEKVFLECVQDMDHENMFWYRQDPGLGLRLIYFSYDVKMKEKGDIPEGYSVSREKKERFSLILESASTNQTSMYLCASRNSGGAWVFGPGTRLTVL.

The chain links TRBV6-5 to TRBJ2-3; a possible D gene is TRBD2 (5 bases). This CDR3 spans 11 amino acids. Germline lookup yields CDR1 MNHEY and CDR2 SVGAGI. Trimming stripped 6 bases from V and 5 bases from J, with 6 bases between. The CDR3 DNA follows: TGTGCCAGCAGAGAGGGAGATACGCAGTATTTT. Encoded protein: CASREGDTQYF.

V and J are TRBV6-1 and TRBJ2-2; a possible D gene is TRBD1 (5 bases). CDR3 length equals 16 residues. Trimming took 3 bases from V and 1 from J, leaving 12 bases between them. Germline V lookup: CDR1 MNHNS, CDR2 SASEGT. DNA for the CDR3: TGTGCCAGCAGTGATAAGGGGCCCTGGAACACCGGGGAGCTGTTTTTT. Translating it yields CASSDKGPWNTGELFF.

This clone was seen only once. The CDR3 DNA reads as TGTGCCAGCAGCTTTAAGAACACCGGGGAGCTGTTTTTT. Protein product: CASSFKNTGELFF. The rearrangement links TRBV11-3 to TRBJ2-2; D is undetermined. The germline V and J ends were trimmed by 3 bases and 1 base, with 3 bases remaining between them. The CDR3 contains 13 residues. Germline lookup yields CDR1 SGHNT and CDR2 YENEEA.

The CDR3 spells CASSRGLAGGYEQYF. The CDR3 DNA sequence: TGTGCCAGCAGCCGGGGTCTAGCGGGAGGTTACGAGCAGTACTTC. The chain recombines TRBV4-2 with TRBJ2-7; TRBD2 aligns across 11 bases. CDR1 LGHNA and CDR2 YNFKEQ come from the germline V gene. The CDR3 extends over 15 amino acids. With 4 bases clipped from V and 4 bases from J, the junction kept 6 bases outside the gene matches.

The rearrangement uses TRBV5-1 and TRBJ2-3, with 10 bases that match TRBD2. The CDR3 covers 15 residues. After removal of 5 bases from V and 4 bases from J, the junction contained 7 bases not matched to a gene. Per the germline V gene, CDR1 is SGHRS and CDR2 is YFSETQ. The CDR3 is CASRGISGRSDTQYF. The CDR3 nucleotides read TGCGCCAGCAGGGGGATTAGCGGGAGGTCAGATACGCAGTATTTT. Using reference TRBV5-1 and TRBJ2-3 for the parts outside the CDR3, the full variable domain is KAGVTQTPRYLIKTRGQQVTLSCSPISGHRSVSWYQQTPGQGLQFLFEYFSETQRNKGNFPGRFSGRQFSNSRSEMNVSTLELGDSALYLCASRGISGRSDTQYFGPGTRLTVL.

The V call is TRBV28, the J call TRBJ2-5; D gene unclear. V was cut by 4 bases and J by 7 bases, with 13 bases left in between. The CDR3 length is 13 residues. CDR1 is MDHEN and CDR2 is SYDVKM in the germline V gene. CDR3 protein: CASSSINLGTQYF. As DNA, the CDR3 is TGTGCCAGCAGTTCCATAAACCTAGGGACCCAGTACTTC.